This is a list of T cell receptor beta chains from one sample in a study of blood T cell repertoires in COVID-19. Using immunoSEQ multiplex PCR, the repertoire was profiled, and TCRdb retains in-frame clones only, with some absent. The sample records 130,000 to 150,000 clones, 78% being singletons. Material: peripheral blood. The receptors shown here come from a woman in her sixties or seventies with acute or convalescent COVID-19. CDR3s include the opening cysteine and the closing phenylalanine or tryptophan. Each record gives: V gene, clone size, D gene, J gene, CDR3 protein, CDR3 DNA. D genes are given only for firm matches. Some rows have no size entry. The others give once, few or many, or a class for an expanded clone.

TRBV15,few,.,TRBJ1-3,CATARDFGGSGNTIYF,TGTGCCACCGCCCGAGACTTCGGGGGATCTGGAAACACCATATATTTT
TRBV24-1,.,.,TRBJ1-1,CAIRDSETFF,TGTGCCATACGGGATTCTGAAACTTTCTTT
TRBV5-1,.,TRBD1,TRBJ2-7,CASSLRGRADSYEQYF,TGCGCCAGCAGCTTGAGGGGGCGGGCCGACTCCTACGAGCAGTACTTC
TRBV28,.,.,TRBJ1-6,CASTLGQIGHSPLHF,TGTGCCAGCACCCTGGGACAAATTGGCCATTCACCCCTCCACTTT
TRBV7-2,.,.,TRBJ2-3,CASSLSYTDTQYF,TGTGCCAGCAGCTTGAGTTACACAGATACGCAGTATTTT
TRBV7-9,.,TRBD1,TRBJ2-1,CASSLASARGPYNEQFF,TGTGCCAGCAGCTTAGCCTCGGCCAGGGGGCCCTACAATGAGCAGTTCTTC
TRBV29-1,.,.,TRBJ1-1,CSVGGQNPMNTEAFF,TGCAGCGTTGGTGGTCAGAACCCGATGAACACTGAAGCTTTCTTT
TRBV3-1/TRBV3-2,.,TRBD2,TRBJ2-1,CASSQDLGLAAYNEQFF,TGTGCCAGCAGCCAAGATCTCGGACTAGCGGCGTACAATGAGCAGTTCTTC
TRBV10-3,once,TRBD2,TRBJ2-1,CAISERAGAYNEQFF,TGTGCCATCAGTGAAAGAGCGGGAGCTTACAATGAGCAGTTCTTC
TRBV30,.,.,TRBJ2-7,CAWSPYGAEQYF,TGTGCCTGGAGTCCCTACGGAGCCGAGCAGTACTTC
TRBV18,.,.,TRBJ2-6,CASSLGASLSGANVLTF,TGTGCCAGCTCACTAGGGGCCTCTCTCTCTGGGGCCAACGTCCTGACTTTC
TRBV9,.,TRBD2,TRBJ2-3,CASSPGTSPTDTQYF,TGTGCCAGCAGCCCCGGGACTAGCCCCACAGATACGCAGTATTTT
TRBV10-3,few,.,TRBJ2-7,CAIRKIIKGDPYEQYF,TGTGCCATCAGGAAAATTATCAAGGGGGATCCCTACGAGCAGTACTTC
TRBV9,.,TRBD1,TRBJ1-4,CASSAGVGGEKLFF,TGTGCCAGCAGCGCCGGGGTAGGGGGCGAAAAACTGTTTTTT
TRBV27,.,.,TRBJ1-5,CASSLPLMGRDCQPQHF,TGTGCCAGCAGTCTGCCCCTCATGGGCAGGGATTGTCAGCCCCAGCATTTT
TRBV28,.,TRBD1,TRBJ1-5,CASSFPGQSNQPQHF,TGTGCCAGCAGTTTCCCGGGACAGTCCAATCAGCCCCAGCATTTT
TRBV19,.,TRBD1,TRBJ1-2,CASRQGAAYGYTF,TGTGCCAGTAGACAGGGGGCGGCCTATGGCTACACCTTC
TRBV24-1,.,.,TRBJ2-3,CATSEPESTDTQYF,TGTGCCACCAGTGAGCCAGAAAGCACAGATACGCAGTATTTT
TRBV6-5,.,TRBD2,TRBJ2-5,CASSVPGGIQETQYF,TGTGCCAGCAGCGTCCCGGGGGGGATACAAGAGACCCAGTACTTC
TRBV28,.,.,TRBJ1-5,CASSLAGMNQPQHF,TGTGCCAGCAGTTTGGCAGGGATGAATCAGCCCCAGCATTTT
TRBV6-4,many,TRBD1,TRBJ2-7,CASSDSKGTGGVRYEQYF,TGTGCCAGCAGTGACTCGAAGGGGACAGGGGGCGTAAGATACGAGCAGTACTTC
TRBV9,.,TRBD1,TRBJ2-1,CASSYDRGRFNEQFF,TGTGCCAGCAGCTACGACAGGGGGCGCTTCAATGAGCAGTTCTTC
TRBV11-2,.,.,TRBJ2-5,CASSFGRLYQETQYF,TGTGCCAGCAGCTTCGGCAGGTTGTACCAAGAGACCCAGTACTTC
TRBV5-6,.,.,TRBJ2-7,CASSLNPTREQYF,TGTGCCAGCAGCTTAAACCCGACAAGGGAGCAGTACTTC
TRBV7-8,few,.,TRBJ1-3,CASSLRRAGNTIYF,TGTGCCAGCAGCCTACGACGGGCTGGAAACACCATATATTTT
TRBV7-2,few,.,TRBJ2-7,CASSPKSGFLGQYF,TGTGCCAGCAGTCCCAAAAGCGGGTTCCTCGGGCAGTACTTC
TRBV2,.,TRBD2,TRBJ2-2,CASSELAGGTGELFF,TGTGCCAGCAGTGAACTAGCGGGCGGCACCGGGGAGCTGTTTTTT
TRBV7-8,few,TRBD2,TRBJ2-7,CASSSRTSGSVKQYF,TGTGCCAGCAGCTCCAGGACTAGCGGGAGTGTCAAGCAGTACTTC
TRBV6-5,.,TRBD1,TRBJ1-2,CASRYGTAYGYTF,TGTGCCAGCCGATATGGGACAGCCTATGGCTACACCTTC
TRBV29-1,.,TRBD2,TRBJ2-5,CSESAGVGAQYF,TGCAGCGAGTCTGCGGGAGTGGGGGCCCAGTACTTC
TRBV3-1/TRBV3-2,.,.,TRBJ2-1,CASSPEDRRSYNEQFF,TGTGCCAGCAGCCCGGAGGACCGCCGCTCCTACAATGAGCAGTTCTTC
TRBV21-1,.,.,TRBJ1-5,CASTSGRTGLFYSNQPQHF,TGTGCCAGCACCTCCGGGCGGACAGGGCTATTCTATAGCAATCAGCCCCAGCATTTT
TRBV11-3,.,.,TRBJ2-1,CASSLSFYNEQFF,TGTGCCAGCAGCCTGTCTTTCTACAATGAGCAGTTCTTC
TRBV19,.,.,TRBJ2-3,CAARRGSTDTQYF,TGTGCCGCCCGTAGGGGCAGCACAGATACGCAGTATTTT
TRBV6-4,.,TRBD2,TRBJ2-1,CASSDASGNEQFF,TGTGCCAGCAGTGACGCTAGCGGCAATGAGCAGTTCTTC
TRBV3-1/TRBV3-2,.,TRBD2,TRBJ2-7,CASSQGLAGVYEQYF,TGTGCCAGCAGCCAAGGGCTAGCGGGAGTATACGAGCAGTACTTC
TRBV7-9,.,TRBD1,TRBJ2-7,CASGQGAREQYF,TGTGCCAGCGGACAGGGGGCGCGGGAGCAGTACTTC
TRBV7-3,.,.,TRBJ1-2,CASSVEPTDRGYTF,TGTGCCAGCAGCGTAGAACCGACTGATCGGGGCTACACCTTC
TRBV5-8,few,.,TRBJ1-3,CASSLQGLSGNTIYF,TGTGCCAGCAGCTTGCAGGGTCTCTCTGGAAACACCATATATTTT
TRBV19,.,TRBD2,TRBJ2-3,CATGTSGTPTDTQYF,TGTGCCACCGGGACTAGCGGGACCCCCACAGATACGCAGTATTTT
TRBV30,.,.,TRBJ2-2,CAWSTNGGGELFF,TGTGCCTGGAGTACTAACGGCGGCGGGGAGCTGTTTTTT
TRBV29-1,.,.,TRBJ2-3,CSVLPGAWADTQYF,TGCAGCGTTCTCCCAGGGGCCTGGGCAGATACGCAGTATTTT
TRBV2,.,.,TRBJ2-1,CASTEGPNEQFF,TGTGCCAGCACCGAGGGCCCCAATGAGCAGTTCTTC
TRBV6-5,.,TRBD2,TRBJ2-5,CASSILAEETQYF,TGTGCCAGCAGTATTCTAGCGGAAGAGACCCAGTACTTC
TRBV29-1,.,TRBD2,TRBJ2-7,CSGPSRGRWVAEQYF,TGCAGCGGGCCTTCCCGCGGGAGATGGGTTGCCGAGCAGTACTTC
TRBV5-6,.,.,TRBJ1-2,CASSLGVAGGYTF,TGTGCCAGCAGCCTAGGGGTGGCTGGGGGCTACACCTTC
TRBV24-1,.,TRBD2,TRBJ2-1,CATSPHGLAGGSEVYNEQFF,TGTGCCACTAGTCCCCACGGACTAGCGGGAGGCTCTGAAGTCTACAATGAGCAGTTCTTC
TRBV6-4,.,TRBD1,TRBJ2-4,CASGSGTALAKNIQYF,TGTGCCAGCGGGTCCGGGACAGCTCTAGCCAAAAACATTCAGTACTTC
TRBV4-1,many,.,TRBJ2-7,CASSQLQLGTYEQYF,TGCGCCAGCAGCCAATTACAGCTGGGCACCTACGAGCAGTACTTC
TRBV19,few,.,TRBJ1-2,CASSIDPSVYYGYTF,TGTGCCAGTAGTATAGACCCGTCGGTCTACTATGGCTACACCTTC
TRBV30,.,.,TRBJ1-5,CAWTENSNQPQHF,TGTGCCTGGACAGAAAATAGCAATCAGCCCCAGCATTTT
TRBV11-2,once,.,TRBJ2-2,CASSLVGGTGELFF,TGTGCCAGCAGCTTAGTAGGCGGCACCGGGGAGCTGTTTTTT
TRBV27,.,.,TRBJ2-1,CASSFIRGSEQFF,TGTGCCAGCAGTTTCATCAGGGGTAGTGAGCAGTTCTTC
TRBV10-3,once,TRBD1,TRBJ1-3,CAIRHRGGNTIYF,TGTGCCATCAGACACAGGGGAGGAAACACCATATATTTT